This entry lists 7 T cell receptor beta chains sequenced from one sample in a study of vaccination and CD4 T cells after COVID-19. No antigens are known for them. With the Oncomine TCR Beta short-read assay, DNA from cultured CD4+ T cells was sequenced. TCRdb reprocessed the PCR reads with MiXCR, giving one entry per CDR3 protein. The profile covers 8,500 to 13,000 distinct CDR3 sequences, with 77% appearing a single time and approximately 16% taken by the ten largest. Treatment described: roughly 10-day PBMC culture with coronavirus spike peptide pools or control peptides (ViraFEST assay). Sequencing was done on a sample of CD4+ T cells from blood, cultured in vitro. Receptors were obtained from a human donor who had recovered from COVID-19.

This clonotype is labeled as hyperexpanded. V and J are TRBV19 and TRBJ1-2; 9 bases are a match to TRBD1. In germline, CDR1 is LNHDA, CDR2 SQIVND (reference sequence). With 7 bases clipped from V and 2 bases from J, the junction kept 8 bases outside the gene matches. The CDR3 length is 15 residues. The CDR3 reads CASNRPGQGNYGYTF. The CDR3 nucleotides read TGTGCCAGTAATCGCCCCGGACAGGGGAACTATGGCTACACCTTC.

The genes are TRBV11-3 and TRBJ1-1; D remains unclear. Germline assignment: CDR1 SGHNT and CDR2 YENEEA. V lost 3 bases to trimming and J lost 0 bases, with 14 bases between them. There are 16 residues in the CDR3. CDR3 nucleotides: TGTGCCAGCAGCTTGGGGTCGCAGAGAATGAACACTGAAGCTTTCTTT. The encoded protein is CASSLGSQRMNTEAFF.

The gene calls are TRBV10-3 and TRBJ2-5, with D unclear. CDR3 length: 12 amino acids. V was shortened by 6 bases and J by 4 bases, with 9 bases between the two germline ends. Per the germline V gene, CDR1 is ENHRY and CDR2 is SYGVKD. CDR3 sequence: CAISAIGETQYF. CDR3 in DNA: TGTGCCATCAGCGCTATTGGAGAGACCCAGTACTTC.

The chain links TRBV28 to TRBJ1-2; 8 nucleotides line up with TRBD1. Germline V gives CDR1 MDHEN, CDR2 SYDVKM. J lost 3 bases, V lost 5 bases, and 11 bases had no gene match. CDR3 length: 16 amino acids. The CDR3 loop reads CASSEPGQGADYGYTF. The CDR3 DNA sequence: TGTGCCAGCAGTGAGCCAGGACAGGGAGCCGACTATGGCTACACCTTC.

The chain links TRBV20-1 to TRBJ1-6, with D uncertain. Germline CDR1 reads DFQATT; CDR2 reads SNEGSKA (reference sequence). Trimming shortened V by 1 base and J by 6 bases, and 10 bases separated the two germline ends. The CDR3 consists of 14 residues. The DNA of the CDR3 is TGCAGTGCTAGAGCCGGACCAATTAATTCACCCCTCCACTTT. As protein: CSARAGPINSPLHF.

With regard to this clonotype: Without the conserved terminal phenylalanine or tryptophan, this CDR3 likely stems from a read error. The DNA is left out, because the CDR3 cannot be placed on it with certainty; the CDR3 is given as TCRdb lists it. The rearrangement joins TRBV19 to TRBJ2-1; TRBD1, the table's D call, was not compared with the DNA. A total of 12 residues make up the CDR3, ends included. Germline assignment: CDR1 LNHDA and CDR2 SQIVND (reference sequence). The CDR3 reads CASSMRAGQILI.

The V gene is TRBV27, the J gene TRBJ1-1, with TRBD1 as a possible D gene (5 bases). Per the germline V gene, CDR1 is MNHEY and CDR2 is SMNVEV (reference sequence). Between the trimmed V and J ends, which lost 6 bases and 5 bases, there was a span of 10 bases. CDR3 length equals 12 residues. The CDR3 nucleotides are TGTGCCAGCAGGTCAGGGATGACTGAAGCTTTCTTT. Amino acids: CASRSGMTEAFF.